This TCR beta chain came from a study of T-cell reconstitution after alpha-beta-depleted transplantation in children (dated by TCRdb to about 2016). For the wider study: The study quantitatively tracked T-cell immune reconstitution after TCRalphabeta/CD19-depleted allogeneic hematopoietic cell transplantation in children using TCR repertoire profiling. Summary of the overall study and its limitations: Apparently early alphabetaT-cell count recovery about two months after transplant reportedly relied on only several hundred rapidly expanded clones derived from non-depleted graft cells. The high TCRbeta diversity at day 60 in some patients was ascribed to recipient T cells and intrathymic progenitors that had survived conditioning. The frequencies of hyperexpanded clones fell over the following months, and after one year, T-cell counts and TCRbeta diversity were mostly attributed to newly produced T cells.

Library creation used PCR. The sequencing machine was an Illumina HiSeq 2500. Molecular barcoding was employed in the preparation of TCR libraries, with unique molecular identifiers being used to normalize TCRbeta repertoire quantification. Clones were called with MiXCR by TCRdb after fastp trimmed the public reads at Q25, and only in-frame beta chains were retained. For every CDR3 protein sequence, its rows merge into one entry that carries the most common genes and DNA. The sample table contains about 580,000 distinct CDR3 sequences; only one count was recorded for roughly 23% of them. The ten largest clones take up 13% to 15% of the sample. With regard to this clonotype: The clone's antigen remains unknown. No much larger clone exists at a distance of one base, and base qualities are not known.

Sample treatment or condition, as interpreted from the label and publication: allogeneic hematopoietic cell transplantation with graft depleted of TCRalphabeta T cells and CD19 B cells. The children who served as transplant recipients had been given grafts of TCRalphabeta/CD19-depleted allogeneic hematopoietic cells. Material: PBMCs, mostly from graft donor cells, obtained 360 days after TCRalphabeta/CD19-depleted stem cell transplant. The sequence derives from a boy in the first two years of life who had a stem cell transplant for acute myeloid leukemia, so the T cells may come from the graft donor.

In nucleotide form, the sequence is TGCAGTGCTAAACTGCTAGCGGGGACAAGCTCCTACAATGAGCAGTTCTTC. Its translation reads: CSAKLLAGTSSYNEQFF. In this chain, TRBV20-1 is recombined with TRBJ2-1, with 9 bases in between that match TRBD2. From the cysteine up to the phenylalanine, the CDR3 has a length of 17 residues. Only CDR3 DNA is held: 51 bases, read in frame from base 1. From the germline V gene (reference sequence), CDR1 is DFQATT and CDR2 is SNEGSKA. V trim: 4 bases; J trim: 0 bases; unmatched bases: 10.